This T cell receptor beta chain was found in a study of T cells in Graves' hyperthyroidism and ophthalmopathy. Patients with uncontrolled infections, other autoimmune diseases, pregnancy or lactation were excluded. The sample holds a few counts of this clonotype. The junction shows a germline mismatch at one end, possibly a read error. RNA transcripts served as the template for amplifying TCR beta CDR3 regions. RT-PCR in the first round (using the HTBI primer set) targeted the TCR CDR3. MiXCR, applied by TCRdb to the multiplex PCR reads, yields one record per CDR3 protein. The table has 530,000 or so distinct CDR3 sequences, 17% seen once. This CDR3 is 13 amino acids long. Germline assignment: CDR1 MNHEY and CDR2 SMNVEV (reference sequence).

V and J are TRBV27 and TRBJ2-7, with unresolved D. The TCR sequence derives from a woman between 18 and 30 years old with Graves' ophthalmopathy. The sequencing input was blood. In DNA form, the CDR3 reads TGTGCCAGCAGTTTAAGGCTTAACTACGAGCAGTGCTTC. Its protein is CASSLRLNYEQCF.